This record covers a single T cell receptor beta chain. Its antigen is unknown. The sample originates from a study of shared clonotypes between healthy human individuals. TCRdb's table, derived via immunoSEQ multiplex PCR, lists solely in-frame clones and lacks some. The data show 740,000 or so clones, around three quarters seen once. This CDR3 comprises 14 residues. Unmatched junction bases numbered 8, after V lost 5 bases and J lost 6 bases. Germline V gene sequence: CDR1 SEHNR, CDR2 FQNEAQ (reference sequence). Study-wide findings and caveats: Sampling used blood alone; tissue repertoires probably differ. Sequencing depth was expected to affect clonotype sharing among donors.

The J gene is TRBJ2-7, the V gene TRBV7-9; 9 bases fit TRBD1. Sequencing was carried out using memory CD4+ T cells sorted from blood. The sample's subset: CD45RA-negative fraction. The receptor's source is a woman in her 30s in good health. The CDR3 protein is CASSGWGQGSEQYF. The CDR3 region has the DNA TGTGCCAGCAGCGGCTGGGGACAGGGTTCCGAGCAGTACTTC.